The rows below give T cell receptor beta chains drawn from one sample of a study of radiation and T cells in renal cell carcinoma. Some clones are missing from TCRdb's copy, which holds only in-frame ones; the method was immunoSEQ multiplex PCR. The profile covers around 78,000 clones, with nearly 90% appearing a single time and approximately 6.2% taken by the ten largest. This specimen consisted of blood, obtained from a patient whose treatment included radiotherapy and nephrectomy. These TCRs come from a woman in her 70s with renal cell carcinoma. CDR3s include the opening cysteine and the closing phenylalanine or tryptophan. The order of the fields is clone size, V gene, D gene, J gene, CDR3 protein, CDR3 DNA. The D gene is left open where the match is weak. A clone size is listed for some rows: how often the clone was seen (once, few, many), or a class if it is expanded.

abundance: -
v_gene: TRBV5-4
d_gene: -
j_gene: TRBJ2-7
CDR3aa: CASSLEAGVTYEQYF
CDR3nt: TGTGCCAGCAGCTTGGAGGCAGGGGTCACCTACGAGCAGTACTTC

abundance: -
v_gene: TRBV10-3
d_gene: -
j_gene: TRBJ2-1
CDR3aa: CAIRVQGGDNEQFF
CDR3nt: TGTGCCATCAGGGTCCAGGGGGGGGACAATGAGCAGTTCTTC

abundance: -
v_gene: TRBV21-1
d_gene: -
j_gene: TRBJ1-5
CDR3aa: CASPGRAPTYSNQPQHF
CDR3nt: TGTGCCAGTCCCGGGAGGGCCCCTACCTACAGCAATCAGCCCCAGCATTTT

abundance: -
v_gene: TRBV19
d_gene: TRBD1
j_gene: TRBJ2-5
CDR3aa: CASSTGTGGETQYF
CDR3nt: TGTGCCAGTAGTACCGGGACAGGGGGAGAGACCCAGTACTTC

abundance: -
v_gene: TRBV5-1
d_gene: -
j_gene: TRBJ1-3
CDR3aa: CASSSSGSSGNTIYF
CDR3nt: TGCGCCAGCAGCTCGTCAGGTAGCTCTGGAAACACCATATATTTT

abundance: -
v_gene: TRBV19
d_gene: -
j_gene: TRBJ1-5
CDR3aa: CASSDGGGASYQPQHF
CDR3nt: TGTGCCAGTAGCGACGGAGGGGGGGCATCGTATCAGCCCCAGCATTTT

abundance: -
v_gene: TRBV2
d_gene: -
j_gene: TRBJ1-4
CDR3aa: CAEPSGRTNEKLFF
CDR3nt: TGTGCCGAACCCTCCGGGAGAACTAATGAAAAACTGTTTTTT

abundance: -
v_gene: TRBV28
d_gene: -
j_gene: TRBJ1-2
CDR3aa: CASSLPGTQGYGYTF
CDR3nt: TGTGCCAGCAGTCTTCCCGGGACGCAGGGCTATGGCTACACCTTC

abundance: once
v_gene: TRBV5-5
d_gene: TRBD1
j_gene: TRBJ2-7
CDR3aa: CASSLVAGGFYEQYF
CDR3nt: TGTGCCAGCAGCTTGGTGGCAGGGGGCTTCTACGAGCAGTACTTC

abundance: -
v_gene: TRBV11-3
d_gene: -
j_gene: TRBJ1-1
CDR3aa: CASSWAGDNTEAFF
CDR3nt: TGTGCCAGCAGCTGGGCAGGGGATAACACTGAAGCTTTCTTT

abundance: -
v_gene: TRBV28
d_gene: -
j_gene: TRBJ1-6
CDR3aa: CASSLSGTNSPLHF
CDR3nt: TGTGCCAGCAGTCTTTCCGGGACTAATTCACCCCTCCACTTT

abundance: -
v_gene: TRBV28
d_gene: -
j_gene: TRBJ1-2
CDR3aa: CASSFRGGGYTF
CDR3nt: TGTGCCAGCAGTTTCAGGGGTGGAGGCTACACCTTC

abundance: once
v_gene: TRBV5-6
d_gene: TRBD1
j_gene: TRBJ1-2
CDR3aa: CASSGVDRGDYGYTF
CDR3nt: TGTGCCAGCAGCGGAGTGGACAGGGGGGACTATGGCTACACCTTC

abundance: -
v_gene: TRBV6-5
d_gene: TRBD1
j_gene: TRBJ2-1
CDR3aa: CASSYSPGGLNEQFF
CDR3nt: TGTGCCAGCAGTTACTCGCCAGGGGGCCTCAATGAGCAGTTCTTC

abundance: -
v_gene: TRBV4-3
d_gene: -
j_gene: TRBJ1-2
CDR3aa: CASSQRERNYGYTF
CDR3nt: TGCGCCAGCAGCCAAAGGGAACGAAACTATGGCTACACCTTC

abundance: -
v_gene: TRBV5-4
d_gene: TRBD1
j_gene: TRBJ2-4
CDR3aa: CASSSERGQGKNIQYF
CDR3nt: TGTGCCAGCAGCTCGGAAAGGGGACAGGGGAAAAACATTCAGTACTTC

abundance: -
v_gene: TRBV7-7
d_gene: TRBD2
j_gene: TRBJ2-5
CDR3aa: CASSSAGGLETQYF
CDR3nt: TGTGCTAGCAGTTCAGCGGGGGGCCTGGAGACCCAGTACTTC

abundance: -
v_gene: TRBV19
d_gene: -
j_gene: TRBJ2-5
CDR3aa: CASSLAAKETQYF
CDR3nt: TGTGCCAGTAGCCTGGCAGCCAAAGAGACCCAGTACTTC

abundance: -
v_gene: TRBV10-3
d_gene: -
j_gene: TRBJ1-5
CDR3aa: CAISEQVSNQPQHF
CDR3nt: TGTGCCATCAGTGAGCAGGTTAGCAATCAGCCCCAGCATTTT

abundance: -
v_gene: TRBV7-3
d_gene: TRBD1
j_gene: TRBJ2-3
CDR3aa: CASSLIGQVVADTQYF
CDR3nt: TGTGCCAGCAGCTTAATCGGACAGGTTGTGGCAGATACGCAGTATTTT

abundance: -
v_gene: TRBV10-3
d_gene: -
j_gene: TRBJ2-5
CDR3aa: CAITRGMGETQYF
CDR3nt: TGTGCCATCACCCGGGGTATGGGGGAGACCCAGTACTTC

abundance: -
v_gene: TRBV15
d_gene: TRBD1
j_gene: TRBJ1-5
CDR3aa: CATSRSGTGYQPQHF
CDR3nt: TGTGCCACCAGCAGATCCGGGACAGGGTATCAGCCCCAGCATTTT

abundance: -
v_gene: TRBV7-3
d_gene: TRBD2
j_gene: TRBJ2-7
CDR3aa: CASSSSGGSYEQYF
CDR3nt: TGTGCCAGCAGCTCTAGCGGGGGGAGCTACGAGCAGTACTTC

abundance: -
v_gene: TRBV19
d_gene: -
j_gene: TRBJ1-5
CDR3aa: CASSMGGIDNQPQHF
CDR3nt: TGTGCCAGTAGTATGGGTGGGATAGATAATCAGCCCCAGCATTTT

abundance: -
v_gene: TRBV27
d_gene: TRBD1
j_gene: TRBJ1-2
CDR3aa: CASSLSGRGNYGYTF
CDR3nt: TGTGCCAGCAGTTTATCTGGCAGGGGGAACTATGGCTACACCTTC

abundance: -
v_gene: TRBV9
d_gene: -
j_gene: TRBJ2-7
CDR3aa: CASSPSPSGYEQYF
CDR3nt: TGTGCCAGCAGCCCAAGTCCCTCGGGCTACGAGCAGTACTTC

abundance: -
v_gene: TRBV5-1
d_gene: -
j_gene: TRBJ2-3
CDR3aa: CASSLGHPTDTQYF
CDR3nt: TGCGCCAGCAGCTTGGGTCACCCCACAGATACGCAGTATTTT

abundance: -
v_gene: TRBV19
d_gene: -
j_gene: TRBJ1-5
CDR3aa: CASSIGPGRNQPQHF
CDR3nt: TGTGCCAGTAGTATAGGACCGGGGAGGAATCAGCCCCAGCATTTT

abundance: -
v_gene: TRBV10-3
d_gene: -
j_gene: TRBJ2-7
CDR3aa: CAISRDGGYEQYF
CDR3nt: TGTGCCATCAGCCGGGACGGGGGCTACGAGCAGTACTTC